The entry below describes one TCR beta chain. Its antigen is unknown. The data derive from a study of chemoradiotherapy in HPV16-positive cancers. Regarding the study as a whole: HPV-specific T cells were functionally defined from only a couple of HPV16-positive patients.

Repertoires were sampled repeatedly during chemoradiotherapy. Germline loops: CDR1 SGHRS, CDR2 YFSETQ. This CDR3 contains 14 residues. V lost 1 base and J 7 bases, leaving 14 bases between the germline ends. The data were produced by immunoSEQ multiplex PCR, yet TCRdb's version contains in-frame clones alone and is incomplete. The sample holds 3,100 or so clones, roughly 78% seen once. The sequencing used tumor tissue, collected from a patient who underwent chemoradiotherapy. This chain joins TRBV5-1 and TRBJ1-2, with a possible D match to TRBD1 (6 bases). The sequence came from a human donor with HPV-associated anogenital cancer. The CDR3 here is CASSLRGAPGGYTF. CDR3 sequence (DNA): TGCGCCAGCAGCTTGCGGGGGGCGCCGGGTGGCTACACCTTC.